This paragraph reports one T cell receptor (beta chain). The antigen remains undetermined. PCR involved 60 Vbeta and 13 Jbeta primers. Method: immunoSEQ multiplex PCR; TCRdb's copy keeps in-frame clones and lacks some. The sample includes about 78,000 clones, approximately 88% of them seen just once. This sample was taken from a study of cytomegalovirus exposure and HLA in healthy donors. Findings and limits, study-wide: Researchers reported in a later analysis that common viral pathogens appeared linked to several top clusters. Researchers counted approximately 160 TCR beta chains as cytomegalovirus-associated. Exclusion applied to some V segments, including TRBV6-2 and TRBV6-3, as they were indistinguishable.

Donors were nominally healthy when sampled, though unrecorded immune exposures were likely. Germline-derived CDR1 and CDR2 are SGHVS and FQNEAQ. The V and J ends lost 5 bases and 2 bases, in that order; junction bases with no gene match: 9. The CDR3 runs to 15 residues. The V call is TRBV7-8, the J call TRBJ2-7; 7 positions agree with TRBD2. This receptor was identified in a woman between 45 and 60 years old in good health and CMV-seronegative. Sequenced input: PBMCs. DNA for the CDR3: TGTGCCAGCAGCCGAGGGACTAAGGAAACCTACGAGCAGTACTTC. This sequence encodes CASSRGTKETYEQYF.